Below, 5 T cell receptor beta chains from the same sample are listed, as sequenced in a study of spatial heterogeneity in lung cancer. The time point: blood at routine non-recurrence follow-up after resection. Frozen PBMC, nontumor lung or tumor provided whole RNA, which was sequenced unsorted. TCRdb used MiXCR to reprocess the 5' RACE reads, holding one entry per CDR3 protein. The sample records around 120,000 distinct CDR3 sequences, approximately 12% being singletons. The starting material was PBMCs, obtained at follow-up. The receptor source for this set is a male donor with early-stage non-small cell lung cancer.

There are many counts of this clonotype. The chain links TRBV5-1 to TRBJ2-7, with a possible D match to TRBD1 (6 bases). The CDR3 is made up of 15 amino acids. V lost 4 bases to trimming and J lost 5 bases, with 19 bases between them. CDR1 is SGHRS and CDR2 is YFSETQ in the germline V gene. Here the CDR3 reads CASSPGAQNGHEQYF. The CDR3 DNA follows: TGCGCCAGCAGCCCAGGGGCCCAAAATGGGCACGAGCAGTACTTC.

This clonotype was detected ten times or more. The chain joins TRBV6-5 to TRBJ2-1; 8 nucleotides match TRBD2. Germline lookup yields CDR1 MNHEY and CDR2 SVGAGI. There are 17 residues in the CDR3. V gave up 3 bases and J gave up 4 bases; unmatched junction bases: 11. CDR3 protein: CASSYHQRGRSYNEQFF. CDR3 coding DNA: TGTGCCAGCAGTTATCACCAGCGGGGGAGGTCTTACAATGAGCAGTTCTTC.

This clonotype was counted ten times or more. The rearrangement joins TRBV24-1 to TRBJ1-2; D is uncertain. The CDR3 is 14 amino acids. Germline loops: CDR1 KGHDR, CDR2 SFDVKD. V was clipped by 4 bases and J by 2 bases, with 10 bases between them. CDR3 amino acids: CATSDHGPNYGYTF. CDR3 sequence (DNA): TGTGCCACCAGTGACCATGGTCCGAACTATGGCTACACCTTC.

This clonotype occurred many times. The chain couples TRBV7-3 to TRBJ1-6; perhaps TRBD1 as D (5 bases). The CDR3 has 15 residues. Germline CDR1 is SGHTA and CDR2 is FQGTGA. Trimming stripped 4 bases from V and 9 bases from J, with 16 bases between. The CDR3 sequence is CASSSGTAQGSPLHF. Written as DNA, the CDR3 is TGTGCCAGCAGCTCCGGGACGGCCCAGGGTTCACCCCTCCACTTT.

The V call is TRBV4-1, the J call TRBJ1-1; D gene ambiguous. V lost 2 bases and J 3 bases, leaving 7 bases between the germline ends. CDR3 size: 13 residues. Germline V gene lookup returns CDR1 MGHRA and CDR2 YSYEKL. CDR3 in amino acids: CASSQIQYTEAFF. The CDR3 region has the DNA TGCGCCAGCAGCCAAATACAGTACACTGAAGCTTTCTTT.